This is a list of T cell receptor beta chains from one sample in a study of shared clonotypes between healthy human individuals. The repertoire was sequenced with immunoSEQ multiplex PCR; TCRdb's copy has only in-frame clones and lacks some. This sample yields 1.4 million or so clones, of which approximately 98.5% are seen a single time; approximately 0.38% belongs to the top ten. The specimen sequenced was naive CD4+ T cells sorted from blood. The receptors stem from a man aged 25-45 years in good health. The CDR3 runs from the conserved cysteine through the conserved F or W. Each record gives: CDR3 DNA, CDR3 protein, V gene, J gene, D gene. The D gene is left open where the match is weak.

TGTGCCAGCAGCTTTAGGGGCACTGAAGCTTTCTTT	CASSFRGTEAFF	TRBV11-2	TRBJ1-1	.
TGTGCCAGCAGTTTGAGGTTCTTGGGACAGGGGGACTATGGCTACACCTTC	CASSLRFLGQGDYGYTF	TRBV28	TRBJ1-2	TRBD1
TGTGCCACCAGCATGGGACAGTACCAAGAGACCCAGTACTTC	CATSMGQYQETQYF	TRBV15	TRBJ2-5	TRBD1
TGTGCCAGCAGCTTAACTCCGGGACAACCTCAAGAGACCCAGTACTTC	CASSLTPGQPQETQYF	TRBV7-3	TRBJ2-5	.
TGTGCCAGCAGCCCGGGACTAGCGGGAGGGAAAGATACGCAGTATTTT	CASSPGLAGGKDTQYF	TRBV5-6	TRBJ2-3	TRBD2
TGTGCCAGCAGCTTCAGGGGGGAAGAGACCCAGTACTTC	CASSFRGEETQYF	TRBV5-5	TRBJ2-5	.
TGTGCCAGCAGCGTAGACAGCGGGTTCCCCTACGAGCAGTACTTC	CASSVDSGFPYEQYF	TRBV9	TRBJ2-7	.
TGTGCCATCAGTGAGTCACCTACTAACAATGAGCAGTTCTTC	CAISESPTNNEQFF	TRBV10-3	TRBJ2-1	.
TGTGCCACCAGCAGAGGATCAGGAACCAACCAAGAGACCCAGTACTTC	CATSRGSGTNQETQYF	TRBV15	TRBJ2-5	.
TGTGCCAGCAGCGGAGCCGGGACTAGCTCCTACGAGCAGTACTTC	CASSGAGTSSYEQYF	TRBV9	TRBJ2-7	TRBD2
TGTGCCAGCAGAAACAGAGGGAACACTGAAGCTTTCTTT	CASRNRGNTEAFF	TRBV27	TRBJ1-1	.
TGTGCCAGCAGCTGGTACAGGGGGCGCGTGGGCATTCAGTACTTC	CASSWYRGRVGIQYF	TRBV5-4	TRBJ2-4	TRBD1
TGTGCCAGCAGTTTATCCGGCCTCATATCGAACACCGGGGAGCTGTTTTTT	CASSLSGLISNTGELFF	TRBV27	TRBJ2-2	.
TGTGCCAGCTCACCAAGGGGCGGATCCGAGCTCAATCAGCCCCAGCATTTT	CASSPRGGSELNQPQHF	TRBV18	TRBJ1-5	.
TGCGCCAGCAGCGTCGACAGGGGGGCTTCTAATGAAAAACTGTTTTTT	CASSVDRGASNEKLFF	TRBV5-1	TRBJ1-4	TRBD1
TGTGCCAGCAGCTTAGCAGGAGAGAGCTCCTACAATGAGCAGTTCTTC	CASSLAGESSYNEQFF	TRBV7-2	TRBJ2-1	.
TGTGCCAGCAGCTTGGCCGGGGTCAATCAGCCCCAGCATTTT	CASSLAGVNQPQHF	TRBV7-9	TRBJ1-5	.
TGCGCCAGCAGCTCCTCCGGGACGGAGTATGGCTACACCTTC	CASSSSGTEYGYTF	TRBV5-1	TRBJ1-2	.
TGTGCCAGCAGCTTATCAGCGGTGACCGGGGAGCTGTTTTTT	CASSLSAVTGELFF	TRBV7-3	TRBJ2-2	.
TGCGCCAGCAGGGAGGGGACCGCAAATAAGGCTGAGCAGTTCTTC	CASREGTANKAEQFF	TRBV10-2	TRBJ2-1	.
TGTGCCAGCCGCTTGAGCGGGAGGTACGAGCAGTACTTC	CASRLSGRYEQYF	TRBV19	TRBJ2-7	TRBD2
TGTGCCAGCAAGTCCGGCCAGGGAGGAACTGAAGCTTTCTTT	CASKSGQGGTEAFF	TRBV6-5	TRBJ1-1	.
TGTGCCAGCAGTATATTAGGACTAGCGGGCCCAGCCTCTGGGGCCAACGTCCTGACTTTC	CASSILGLAGPASGANVLTF	TRBV27	TRBJ2-6	TRBD2
TGCAGCGCCCGCGCGGGATTTAGCACAGATACGCAGTATTTT	CSARAGFSTDTQYF	TRBV29-1	TRBJ2-3	.
TGTGCCAGCAGCTTAGAGCAGGTGGGAGAGACCCAGTACTTC	CASSLEQVGETQYF	TRBV7-7	TRBJ2-5	.
TGTGCCAGCTCACCCCCGGGGGATGGCGATACGCAGTATTTT	CASSPPGDGDTQYF	TRBV18	TRBJ2-3	.